The 10 T cell receptor beta chains below were found in one sample sequenced in a study of shared clonotypes between healthy human individuals (dated by TCRdb to about 2020). The library came from the immunoSEQ multiplex PCR assay. TCRdb provides this immuneACCESS table in a form limited to in-frame rearrangements. Some clones are lacking; in checked studies, under half of them reflect an unresolved V gene, and why the rest are absent is not known. This sample is represented by under 200,000 clones; over 85% of them were singletons. Of the sample, more than 0.06% is held by the ten largest clones. The material sequenced was naive CD4+ T cells sorted from blood. The sample's cell subset or site label, in plain terms: CD45RA+ positively selected. The receptors stem from a woman aged 25-40 years in good health.

This clone has a handful of counts. This rearrangement joins TRBV7-9 to TRBJ2-7; D possibly corresponds to TRBD2 (5 bases). The germline CDR1 and CDR2 sequences are SEHNR and FQNEAQ (reference sequence). V shed 6 bases and J shed 3 bases, with 12 bases lying between them. The CDR3 totals 13 residues. CDR3 sequence: CASSIGRGYEQYF. The CDR3 DNA sequence: TGTGCCAGCAGTATAGGTCGGGGCTACGAGCAGTACTTC.

This chain connects TRBV28 to TRBJ1-5; D is uncertain. CDR1 is MDHEN, CDR2 SYDVKM, per germline. V was shortened by 3 bases and J by 4 bases, with 10 bases between the two germline ends. This CDR3 has 14 residues. The CDR3 DNA is TGTGCCAGCAGTTTGGTACGTATTAATCAGCCCCAGCATTTT. Translated, it gives CASSLVRINQPQHF.

V usage is TRBV13 and J usage is TRBJ1-1; D is unresolved. The germline V gene has CDR1 PRHDT and CDR2 FYEKMQ (reference sequence). The CDR3 contains 12 residues. Between the trimmed V and J ends, which lost 2 bases and 11 bases, there was a span of 12 bases. CDR3 coding DNA: TGTGCCAGCAGCTTAACGGCAGGTGTGGCTTTCTTT. It encodes CASSLTAGVAFF.

This sequence joins TRBV2 and TRBJ2-2; TRBD2 agrees at 9 bases. Germline V gene sequence: CDR1 SNHLY, CDR2 FYNNEI. CDR3 length: 15 amino acids. Germline trimming cut 4 bases from V and 1 base from J; bases unmatched to any gene: 1. The CDR3 nucleotides are TGTGCCAGCAGTGCTAGCGGGATGAACACCGGGGAGCTGTTTTTT. Translated, it gives CASSASGMNTGELFF.

This clone has just a few counts. This chain links TRBV6-1 with TRBJ1-3, with TRBD1 matching 8 bases. Germline V gene data show CDR1 as MNHNS and CDR2 as SASEGT. The CDR3 is made up of 14 amino acids. With 5 bases clipped from V and 4 bases from J, the junction kept 4 bases outside the gene matches. In DNA form, the CDR3 reads TGTGCCAGCAGTTTGACAGGGGACGGAAACACCATATATTTT. This gives the protein CASSLTGDGNTIYF.

This chain joins TRBV5-4 and TRBJ2-7; 10 nucleotides agree with TRBD2. Trimming at V came to 2 bases and at J to 5 bases, leaving 7 bases not matched to a gene. Germline CDR1 is SGHNT and CDR2 is YYREEE (reference sequence). This CDR3 spans 15 amino acids. DNA of the CDR3: TGTGCCAGCAGCTTCGTAGCGGGAGGCCCCCACGAGCAGTACTTC. Its protein is CASSFVAGGPHEQYF.

The CDR3 DNA follows: TGTGCCAGCAGGGCCGAGGTAGCGGGGTCCTACGAGCAGTACTTC. It yields the protein CASRAEVAGSYEQYF. The rearrangement links TRBV2 to TRBJ2-7, with 8 bases that match TRBD2. Germline values: CDR1 SNHLY, CDR2 FYNNEI. The trim removed 6 bases at V and 1 base at J, leaving 8 bases unmatched. The CDR3 runs to 15 residues.

The genes are TRBV27 and TRBJ2-5; TRBD1 matches 7 bases. The DNA end lines up better with TRBJ2-7; the J call may be wrong. This CDR3 is built from 14 residues. In germline, CDR1 is MNHEY, CDR2 SMNVEV (reference sequence). In DNA, the CDR3 is TGTGCCAGCAAACGGACAGGAAGGGGCTACGAGCAGTACTTC. This gives the protein CASKRTGRGYEQYF.

The chain recombines TRBV2 with TRBJ2-7, with TRBD1 as a possible D gene (6 bases). Per the germline V gene, CDR1 is SNHLY and CDR2 is FYNNEI. The CDR3 consists of 15 residues. Trimming removed 6 bases at V and 2 bases at J, with 17 bases between. CDR3 loop: CASRGPQGSTYEQYF. For the CDR3, the DNA is TGTGCCAGCAGGGGGCCCCAGGGGTCTACCTACGAGCAGTACTTC. Drawing the rest from reference TRBV2 and TRBJ2-7, the complete variable domain is EPEVTQTPSHQVTQMGQEVILRCVPISNHLYFYWYRQILGQKVEFLVSFYNNEISEKSEIFDDQFSVERPDGSNFTLKIRSTKLEDSAMYFCASRGPQGSTYEQYFGPGTRLTVT.

The chain recombines TRBV9 with TRBJ2-7; D unclear. This CDR3 has 14 amino acids. Germline CDR1 and CDR2: SGDLS and YYNGEE. V was trimmed by 0 bases and J by 0 bases, leaving 7 bases between them. The CDR3 loop is CASSVGQTSYEQYF. The CDR3 nucleotides are TGTGCCAGCAGCGTAGGTCAGACCTCCTACGAGCAGTACTTC.